The present TCR beta chain was sequenced within a study of cytomegalovirus exposure and HLA in healthy donors. Notes on the study in general: Confirmation was obtained in vitro that a few CMV-associated chains are specific for CMV antigens. It was reportedly the case that the classifier diagnosed cytomegalovirus status with high specificity and sensitivity.

The assay was immunoSEQ multiplex PCR, and TCRdb's table has in-frame clones only and misses some. The sample holds about 110,000 clones, around 95% seen once. This CDR3 spans 15 amino acids. Trimming shortened V by 4 bases and J by 4 bases, and 16 bases separated the two germline ends. The germline V gene has CDR1 KGHSH and CDR2 LQKENI. Comments on this clone: The antigen remains unidentified.

The specimen was PBMCs. The sequence derives from a woman under 30 in good health and CMV-seronegative. The chain combines TRBV18 with TRBJ1-1; weak D call: TRBD1 (6 bases). As DNA, the CDR3 is TGTGCCAGCTCACTTCGACAGGCGAGTTCCACTGAAGCTTTCTTT. It encodes CASSLRQASSTEAFF.